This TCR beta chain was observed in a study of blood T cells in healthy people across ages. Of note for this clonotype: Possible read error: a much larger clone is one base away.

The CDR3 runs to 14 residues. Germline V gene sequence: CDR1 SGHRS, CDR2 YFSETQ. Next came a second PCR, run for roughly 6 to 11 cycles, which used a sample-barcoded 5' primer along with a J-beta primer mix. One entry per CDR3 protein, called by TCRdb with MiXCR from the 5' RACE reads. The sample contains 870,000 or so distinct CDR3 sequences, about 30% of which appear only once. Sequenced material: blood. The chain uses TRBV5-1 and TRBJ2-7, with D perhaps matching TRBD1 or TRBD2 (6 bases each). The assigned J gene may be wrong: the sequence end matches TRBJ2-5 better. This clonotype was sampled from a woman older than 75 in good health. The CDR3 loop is CASSLLTGGGTQYF. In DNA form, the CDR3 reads TGCGCCAGCAGCTTACTGACAGGAGGGGGGACCCAGTACTTC.